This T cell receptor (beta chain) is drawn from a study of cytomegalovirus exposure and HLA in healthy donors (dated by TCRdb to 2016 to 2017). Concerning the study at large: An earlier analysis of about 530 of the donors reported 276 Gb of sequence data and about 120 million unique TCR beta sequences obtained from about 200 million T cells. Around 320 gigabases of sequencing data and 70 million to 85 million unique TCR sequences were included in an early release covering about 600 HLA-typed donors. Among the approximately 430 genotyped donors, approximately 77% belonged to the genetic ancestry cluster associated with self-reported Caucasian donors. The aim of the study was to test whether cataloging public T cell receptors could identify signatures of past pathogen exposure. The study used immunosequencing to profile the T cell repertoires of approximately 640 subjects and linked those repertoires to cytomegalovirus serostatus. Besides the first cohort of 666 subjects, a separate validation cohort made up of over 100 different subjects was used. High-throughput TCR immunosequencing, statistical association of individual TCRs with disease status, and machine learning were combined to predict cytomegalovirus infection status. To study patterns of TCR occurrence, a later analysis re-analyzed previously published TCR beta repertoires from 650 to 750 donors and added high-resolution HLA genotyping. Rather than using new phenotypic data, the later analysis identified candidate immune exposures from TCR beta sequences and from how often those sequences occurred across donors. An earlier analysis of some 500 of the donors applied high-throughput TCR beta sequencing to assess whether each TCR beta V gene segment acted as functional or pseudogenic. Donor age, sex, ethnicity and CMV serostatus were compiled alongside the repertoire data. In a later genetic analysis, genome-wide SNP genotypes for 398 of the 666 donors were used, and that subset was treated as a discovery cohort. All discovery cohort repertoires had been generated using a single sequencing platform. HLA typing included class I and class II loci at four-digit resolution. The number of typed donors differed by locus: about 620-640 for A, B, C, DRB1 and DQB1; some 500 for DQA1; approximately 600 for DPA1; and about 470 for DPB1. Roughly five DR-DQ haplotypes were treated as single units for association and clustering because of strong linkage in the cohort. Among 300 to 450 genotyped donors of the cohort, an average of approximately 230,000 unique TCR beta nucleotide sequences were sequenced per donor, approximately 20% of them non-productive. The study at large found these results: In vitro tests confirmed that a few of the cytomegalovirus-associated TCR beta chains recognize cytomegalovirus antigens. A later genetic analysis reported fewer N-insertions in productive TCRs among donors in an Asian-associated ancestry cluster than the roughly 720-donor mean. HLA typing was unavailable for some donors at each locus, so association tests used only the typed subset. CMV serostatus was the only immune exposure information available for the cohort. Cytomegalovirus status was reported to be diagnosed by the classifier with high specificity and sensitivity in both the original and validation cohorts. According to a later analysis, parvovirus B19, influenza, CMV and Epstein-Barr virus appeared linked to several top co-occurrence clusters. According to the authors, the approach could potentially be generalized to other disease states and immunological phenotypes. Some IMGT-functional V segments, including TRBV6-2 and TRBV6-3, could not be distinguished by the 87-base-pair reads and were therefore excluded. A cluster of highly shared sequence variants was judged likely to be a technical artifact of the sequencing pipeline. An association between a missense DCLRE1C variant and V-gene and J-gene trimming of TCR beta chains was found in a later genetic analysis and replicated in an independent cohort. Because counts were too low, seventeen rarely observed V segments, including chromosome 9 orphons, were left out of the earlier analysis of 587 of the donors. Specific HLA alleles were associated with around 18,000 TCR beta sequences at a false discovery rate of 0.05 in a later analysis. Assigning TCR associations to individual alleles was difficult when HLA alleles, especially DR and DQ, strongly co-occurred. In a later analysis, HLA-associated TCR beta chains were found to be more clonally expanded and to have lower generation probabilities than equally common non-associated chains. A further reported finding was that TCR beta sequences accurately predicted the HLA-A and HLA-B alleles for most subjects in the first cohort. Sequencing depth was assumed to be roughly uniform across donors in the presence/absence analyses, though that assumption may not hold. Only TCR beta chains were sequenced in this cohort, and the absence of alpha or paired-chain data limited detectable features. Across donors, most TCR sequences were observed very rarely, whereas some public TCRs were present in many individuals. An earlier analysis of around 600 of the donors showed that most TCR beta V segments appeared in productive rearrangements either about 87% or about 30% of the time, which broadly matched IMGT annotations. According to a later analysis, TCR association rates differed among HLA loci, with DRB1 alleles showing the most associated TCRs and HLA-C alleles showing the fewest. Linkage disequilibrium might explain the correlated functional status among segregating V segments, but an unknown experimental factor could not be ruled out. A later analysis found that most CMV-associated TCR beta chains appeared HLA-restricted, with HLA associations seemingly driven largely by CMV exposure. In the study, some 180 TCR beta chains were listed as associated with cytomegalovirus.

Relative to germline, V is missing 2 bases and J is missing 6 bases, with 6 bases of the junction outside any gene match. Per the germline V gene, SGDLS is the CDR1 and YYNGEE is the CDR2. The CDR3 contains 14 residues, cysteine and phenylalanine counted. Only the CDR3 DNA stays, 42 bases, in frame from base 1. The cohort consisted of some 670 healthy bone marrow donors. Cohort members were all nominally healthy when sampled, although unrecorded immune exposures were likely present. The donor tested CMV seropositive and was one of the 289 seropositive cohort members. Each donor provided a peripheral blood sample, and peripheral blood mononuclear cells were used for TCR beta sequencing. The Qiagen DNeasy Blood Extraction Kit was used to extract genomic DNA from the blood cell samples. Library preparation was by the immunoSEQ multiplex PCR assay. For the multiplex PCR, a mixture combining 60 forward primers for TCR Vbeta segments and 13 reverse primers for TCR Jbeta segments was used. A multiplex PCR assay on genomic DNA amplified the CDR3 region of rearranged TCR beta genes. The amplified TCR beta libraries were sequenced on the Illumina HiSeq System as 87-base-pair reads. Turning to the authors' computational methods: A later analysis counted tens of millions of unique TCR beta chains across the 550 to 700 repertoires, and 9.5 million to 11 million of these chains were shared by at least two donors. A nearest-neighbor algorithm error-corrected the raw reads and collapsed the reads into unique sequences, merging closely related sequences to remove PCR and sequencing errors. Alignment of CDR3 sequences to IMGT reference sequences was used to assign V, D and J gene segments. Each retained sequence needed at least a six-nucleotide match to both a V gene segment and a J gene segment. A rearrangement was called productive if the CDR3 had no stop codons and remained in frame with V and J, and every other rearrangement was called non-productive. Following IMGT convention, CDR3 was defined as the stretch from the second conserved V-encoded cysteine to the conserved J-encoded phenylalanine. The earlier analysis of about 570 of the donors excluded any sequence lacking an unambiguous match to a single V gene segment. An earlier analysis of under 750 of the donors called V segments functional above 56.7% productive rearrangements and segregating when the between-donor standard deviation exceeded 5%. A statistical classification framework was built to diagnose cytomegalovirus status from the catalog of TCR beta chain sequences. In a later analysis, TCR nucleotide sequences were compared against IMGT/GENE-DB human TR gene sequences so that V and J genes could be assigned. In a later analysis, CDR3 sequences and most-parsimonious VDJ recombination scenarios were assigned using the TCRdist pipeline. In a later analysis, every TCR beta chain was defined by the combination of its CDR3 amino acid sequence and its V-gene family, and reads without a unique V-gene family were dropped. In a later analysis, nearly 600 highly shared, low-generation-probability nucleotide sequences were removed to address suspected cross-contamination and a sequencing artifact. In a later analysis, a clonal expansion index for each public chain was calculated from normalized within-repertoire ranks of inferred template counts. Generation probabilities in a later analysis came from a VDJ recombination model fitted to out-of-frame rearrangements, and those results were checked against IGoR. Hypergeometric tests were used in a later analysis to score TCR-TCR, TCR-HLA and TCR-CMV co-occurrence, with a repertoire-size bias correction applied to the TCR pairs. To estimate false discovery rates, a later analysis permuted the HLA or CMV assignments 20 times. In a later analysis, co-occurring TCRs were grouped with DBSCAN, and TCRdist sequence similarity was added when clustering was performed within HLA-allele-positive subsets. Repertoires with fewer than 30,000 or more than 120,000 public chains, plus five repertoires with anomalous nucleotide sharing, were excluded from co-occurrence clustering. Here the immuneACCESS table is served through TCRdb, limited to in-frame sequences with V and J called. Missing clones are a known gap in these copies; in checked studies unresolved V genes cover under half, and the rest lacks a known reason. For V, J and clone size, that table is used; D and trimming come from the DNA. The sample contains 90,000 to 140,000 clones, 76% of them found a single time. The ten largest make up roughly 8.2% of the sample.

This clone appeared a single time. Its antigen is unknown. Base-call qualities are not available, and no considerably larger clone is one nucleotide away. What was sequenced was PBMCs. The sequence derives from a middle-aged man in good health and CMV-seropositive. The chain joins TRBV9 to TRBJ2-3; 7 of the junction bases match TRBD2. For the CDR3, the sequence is CASSVGLGTDTQYF. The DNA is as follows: TGTGCCAGCAGCGTTGGACTAGGGACTGATACGCAGTATTTT.